What follows are 16 T cell receptor beta chains derived from one specimen sequenced in a study of blood T cell repertoires in COVID-19. Profiling relied on immunoSEQ multiplex PCR, and the TCRdb table lists in-frame clones only, not all of them. Of about 500,000 clones listed, 87% are singletons. The source material was PBMCs or T cells enriched from blood (not recorded which). Receptors were obtained from a woman younger than 35 who had recovered from COVID-19.

The chain recombines TRBV11-2 with TRBJ2-2, with D perhaps TRBD1 (5 bases). Trimming shortened V by 6 bases and J by 5 bases, and 16 bases separated the two germline ends. The germline V gene has CDR1 SGHAT and CDR2 FQNNGV. The length of the CDR3 is 15 residues. The CDR3 nucleotides read TGTGCCAGCAGGGGTAAACTTCAGGGAACCGGGGAGCTGTTTTTT. Its protein product is CASRGKLQGTGELFF.

The gene calls are TRBV6-5 and TRBJ2-1; 10 nucleotides agree with TRBD2. The CDR3 runs 14 residues. Trimming took 2 bases from V and 9 from J; bases not matched to a gene: 4. Germline CDR1 is MNHEY and CDR2 is SVGAGI. The CDR3 is CASSYAGLASEQFF. The CDR3 DNA reads TGTGCCAGCAGTTACGCGGGACTAGCGAGTGAGCAGTTCTTC.

The chain has TRBV4-1 and TRBJ2-1, with TRBD2 matching over 9 bases. J was trimmed by 0 bases and V by 1 base; bases with no gene match: 4. In germline, CDR1 is MGHRA, CDR2 YSYEKL. This CDR3 has 17 residues. The CDR3 loop is CASSQGSGGPSYNEQFF. For the CDR3, the DNA is TGCGCCAGCAGCCAAGGGAGCGGGGGGCCCTCCTACAATGAGCAGTTCTTC.

A single count supports this clone. This chain links TRBV5-1 with TRBJ1-1, with D tentatively TRBD1 (5 bases). Deletions cut 4 bases from V and 1 base from J, with 11 bases between. CDR3 length: 14 amino acids. Germline CDR1 SGHRS, CDR2 YFSETQ. CDR3 sequence reads: CASSQGEGNTEAFF. The CDR3 nucleotides are TGCGCCAGCAGCCAAGGGGAAGGGAACACTGAAGCTTTCTTT.

This rearrangement joins TRBV6-2 or TRBV6-3 to TRBJ1-1, with D maybe TRBD1 (5 bases). The CDR3 spans 17 residues. CDR1 is MNHEY and CDR2 is SVGEGT in the germline V gene. The V gene lost 0 bases and the J gene lost 0 bases, with 14 bases spanning the gap. CDR3 in DNA: TGTGCCAGCAGTTACTCGATGACAGAATTCATGAACACTGAAGCTTTCTTT. Translation: CASSYSMTEFMNTEAFF.

J is TRBJ2-7 and V is TRBV6-5, with 7 positions matching TRBD1. Germline trimming cut 4 bases from V and 6 bases from J; bases unmatched to any gene: 6. Germline V lookup: CDR1 MNHEY, CDR2 SVGAGI. The CDR3 runs 13 residues. CDR3 in amino acids: CASSFSWDSEQYF. CDR3 bases: TGTGCCAGCAGTTTCTCCTGGGACAGCGAGCAGTACTTC.

The chain couples TRBV28 to TRBJ2-5; TRBD2 matches at 8 bases. There are 17 residues in the CDR3. Germline loops: CDR1 MDHEN, CDR2 SYDVKM. The ends lost 5 bases at V and 2 bases at J; junction bases unmatched: 13. The CDR3 spells CASSPNGLAGGQETQYF. The CDR3, as DNA: TGTGCCAGCAGTCCCAACGGACTAGCCGGAGGGCAAGAGACCCAGTACTTC.

The chain recombines TRBV19 with TRBJ2-5, with 9 positions matching TRBD2. V was pared by 3 bases and J by 4 bases, with 6 bases of the junction left unmatched. Per the germline V gene, CDR1 is LNHDA and CDR2 is SQIVND (reference sequence). The length of the CDR3 is 15 residues. CDR3 region: CASSIGTSLLETQYF. CDR3 sequence (DNA): TGTGCCAGTAGTATCGGGACTAGCCTCCTAGAGACCCAGTACTTC.

This chain joins TRBV15 and TRBJ1-5; D perhaps matches TRBD1 (5 bases). V was cut by 3 bases and J by 5 bases, with 11 bases left in between. The V gene's germline CDR1 is LNHNV and CDR2 YYDKDF (reference sequence). The CDR3 covers 14 residues. CDR3 sequence: CATSSAGGYQPQHF. The CDR3 DNA sequence: TGTGCCACCAGCAGCGCCGGGGGATATCAGCCCCAGCATTTT.

This chain connects TRBV7-2 to TRBJ2-2; no firm D call. The CDR3 is made up of 15 amino acids. Trimming stripped 5 bases from V and 3 bases from J, with 13 bases between. The germline V gene has CDR1 SGHTA and CDR2 FQGNSA. Written as DNA, the CDR3 is TGTGCCAGCAGCCCGAGGCAGAGCTACACCGGGGAGCTGTTTTTT. Amino acid sequence: CASSPRQSYTGELFF.

The chain has TRBV4-2 and TRBJ1-1; D ambiguous. This CDR3 is built from 14 residues. V was trimmed by 1 base and J by 7 bases, leaving 13 bases between them. CDR1 is LGHNA, CDR2 YNFKEQ, per germline. This CDR3 reads CASSQVLAVSEAFF. The CDR3 DNA is TGTGCCAGCAGCCAAGTTCTCGCGGTGAGTGAAGCTTTCTTT.

The CDR3 region is CASILPRLAGGMETQYF. Written as DNA, the CDR3 is TGTGCCAGCATCCTTCCTCGGCTAGCGGGGGGTATGGAGACCCAGTACTTC. The chain is built from TRBV2 and TRBJ2-5, with 11 bases identical to TRBD2. The V gene's germline CDR1 is SNHLY and CDR2 FYNNEI. CDR3 size: 17 residues. The trim removed 7 bases at V and 5 bases at J, leaving 15 bases unmatched. The full variable domain, in which reference TRBV2 and TRBJ2-5 provide the parts outside the CDR3, is EPEVTQTPSHQVTQMGQEVILRCVPISNHLYFYWYRQILGQKVEFLVSFYNNEISEKSEIFDDQFSVERPDGSNFTLKIRSTKLEDSAMYFCASILPRLAGGMETQYFGPGTRLLVL.

This sequence joins TRBV2 and TRBJ2-7; TRBD1 matches at 7 bases. Trimming cost V 7 bases and J 6 bases; bases outside gene matches: 12. This CDR3 is 14 amino acids long. The V gene's germline CDR1 is SNHLY and CDR2 FYNNEI. The CDR3 nucleotides are TGTGCCAGCAATTTAGGGCAGGGGGTCGGCGAGCAGTACTTC. Its protein is CASNLGQGVGEQYF.

This clone appeared a few times. This chain uses TRBV5-8 with TRBJ2-2; TRBD2 is a possible D gene (6 bases). The CDR3 extends over 12 amino acids. The germline CDR1 and CDR2 sequences are SGHTS and YDEGEE. The V end lost 4 bases, the J end lost 10 bases, and 11 bases lay between the germline ends. The CDR3 region is CASSRRGLELFF. The CDR3 DNA follows: TGTGCCAGCAGCCGGCGGGGTTTGGAGCTGTTTTTT.

The genes are TRBV24-1 and TRBJ2-7, with 10 bases identical to TRBD2. The CDR3 runs 16 residues. CDR1 is KGHDR and CDR2 is SFDVKD in the germline V gene. V trimming: 1 base; J trimming: 4 bases; junction bases outside the gene matches: 6. In nucleotides, the CDR3 is TGTGCCACCAGTGATTTTTCCGGGACTAGCGTTTACGAGCAGTACTTC. Translating gives CATSDFSGTSVYEQYF.

In DNA, the CDR3 is TGTGCCAGCAGCTTTCCCCTTCTCACCGGGGAGCTGTTTTTT. It translates to CASSFPLLTGELFF. The J gene is TRBJ2-2, the V gene TRBV5-8; no clear D gene. Between the trimmed V and J ends, which lost 2 bases and 4 bases, there was a span of 9 bases. From germline, CDR1 is SGHTS and CDR2 YDEGEE. The CDR3 length is 14 residues.